This T cell receptor beta chain was sequenced during a study of T cells in Graves' hyperthyroidism and ophthalmopathy. Regarding the study as a whole: In the blood, most expanded thyroid clonotypes above 0.001 appeared as well. Separation of ophthalmopathy from stable hyperthyroidism was achieved by a 13 V-J model.

This CDR3 is 13 amino acids long. V shed 0 bases and J shed 7 bases, with 8 bases lying between them. From germline, CDR1 is SGHRS and CDR2 YFSETQ. This clonotype came up many times. The antigen remains unidentified. Amplified TCR beta CDR3 regions derived from RNA transcripts. TCR CDR3 underwent first-round RT-PCR with the HTBI primer set. MiXCR, run by TCRdb on the multiplex PCR reads, gives a single entry per CDR3 protein. This table has roughly 400,000 distinct CDR3 sequences, over 12% appearing once. This clonotype was obtained from a man in his fifties with Graves' ophthalmopathy. The sample comprised blood. J is TRBJ2-1 and V is TRBV5-1, with D tentatively TRBD2 (5 bases). CDR3: CASSLGGPNEQFF. CDR3 DNA sequence: TGCGCCAGCAGCTTGGGCGGGCCGAATGAGCAGTTCTTC.